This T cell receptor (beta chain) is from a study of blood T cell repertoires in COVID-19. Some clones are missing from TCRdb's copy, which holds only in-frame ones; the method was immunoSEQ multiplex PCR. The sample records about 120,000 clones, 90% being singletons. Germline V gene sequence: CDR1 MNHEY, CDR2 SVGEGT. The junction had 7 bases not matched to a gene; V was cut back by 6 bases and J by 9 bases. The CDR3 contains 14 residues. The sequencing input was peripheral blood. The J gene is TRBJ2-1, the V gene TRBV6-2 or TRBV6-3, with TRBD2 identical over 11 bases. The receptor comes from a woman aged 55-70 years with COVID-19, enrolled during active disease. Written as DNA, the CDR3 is TGTGCCAGCAGCCGACTAGCGGGGAATGTTGAGCAGTTCTTC. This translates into CASSRLAGNVEQFF.